What follows is one T cell receptor beta chain and its context. It was from unfractionated whole blood that total RNA was extracted. The V gene lost 5 bases and the J gene lost 0 bases, with 19 bases spanning the gap. The CDR3 runs 17 residues. Germline V lookup: CDR1 SEHNR, CDR2 FQNEAQ (reference sequence). This specimen belongs to a study of human T cells and chemical hapten exposure. MiXCR, applied by TCRdb to the 5' RACE reads, yields one record per CDR3 protein. The data hold 150,000 or so distinct CDR3 sequences, with 3.5% to 5% observed a single time. The receptor's source is a female donor in good health. The J gene is TRBJ1-1, the V gene TRBV7-9; possible D gene TRBD1, 5 bases. CDR3 in DNA: TGTGCCAGCAGCCTTACAAGGGGAGCGACTTTGAACACTGAAGCTTTCTTT. Protein product: CASSLTRGATLNTEAFF.